Listed below are T cell receptor beta chains from one sample, sequenced in a study. TCRdb re-derived calls from the RT-PCR reads in MiXCR, one entry per CDR3 protein. The sample contains a few thousand distinct CDR3 sequences, 30% to 40% of which appear only once. The sequenced material came from memory CD4+ T cells from salivary gland. Receptors originate from a female donor with primary Sjogren's syndrome. The CDR3 runs from the conserved cysteine through the conserved F or W. The order of the fields is V gene, D gene, J gene, clone size, CDR3 protein, CDR3 DNA. The D gene is left open where the match is weak. Where a row states a size, it is once, few, many or the class of an expanded clone; other rows omit it.

V gene: TRBV11-1
D gene: -
J gene: TRBJ2-6
clone size: medium-sized
CDR3 protein: CASSPRTSSGANVLTF
CDR3 DNA: TGTGCCAGCAGTCCTCGGACGTCCTCTGGGGCCAACGTCCTGACTTTC

V gene: TRBV12-3/TRBV12-4
D gene: TRBD1
J gene: TRBJ1-5
clone size: large
CDR3 protein: CASSLTGGGQPQHF
CDR3 DNA: TGTGCCAGCAGCTTGACAGGGGGCGGTCAGCCCCAGCATTTT

V gene: TRBV5-1
D gene: -
J gene: TRBJ1-1
clone size: few
CDR3 protein: CASSPLTGRAEAFF
CDR3 DNA: TGCGCCAGCAGCCCTTTAACAGGGAGGGCTGAAGCTTTCTTT

V gene: TRBV5-6
D gene: TRBD2
J gene: TRBJ2-2
clone size: medium-sized
CDR3 protein: CASSLWGRAAGELFF
CDR3 DNA: TGTGCCAGCAGCTTGTGGGGGAGGGCCGCCGGGGAGCTGTTTTTT

V gene: TRBV19
D gene: TRBD1
J gene: TRBJ2-4
clone size: -
CDR3 protein: CASSNRDRLNIQYF
CDR3 DNA: TGTGCCAGTAGTAACCGGGACAGGCTAAACATTCAGTACTTC

V gene: TRBV6-2/TRBV6-3
D gene: -
J gene: TRBJ1-1
clone size: many
CDR3 protein: CASETGKANTEAFF
CDR3 DNA: TGTGCCAGCGAAACGGGGAAGGCGAACACTGAAGCTTTCTTT

V gene: TRBV7-6
D gene: -
J gene: TRBJ2-7
clone size: medium-sized
CDR3 protein: CASSLEVFSYEQYF
CDR3 DNA: TGTGCCAGCAGCTTAGAAGTATTCTCCTACGAGCAGTACTTC

V gene: TRBV6-1
D gene: TRBD1
J gene: TRBJ2-7
clone size: medium-sized
CDR3 protein: CASSEGRTGGYEQYF
CDR3 DNA: TGTGCCAGCAGTGAAGGGCGGACAGGGGGCTACGAGCAGTACTTC

V gene: TRBV7-6
D gene: TRBD2
J gene: TRBJ2-2
clone size: -
CDR3 protein: CASAGTSANTGELFF
CDR3 DNA: TGTGCCAGCGCAGGGACTAGCGCGAACACCGGGGAGCTGTTTTTT

V gene: TRBV20-1
D gene: -
J gene: TRBJ1-6
clone size: -
CDR3 protein: CSARDRANSPLHF
CDR3 DNA: TGCAGTGCTAGAGACAGGGCGAACTCACCCCTCCACTTT

V gene: TRBV20-1
D gene: TRBD2
J gene: TRBJ2-3
clone size: many
CDR3 protein: CSARSLTSGRGTDTQYF
CDR3 DNA: TGCAGTGCTAGATCCCTGACTAGCGGGAGAGGAACAGATACGCAGTATTTT

V gene: TRBV20-1
D gene: -
J gene: TRBJ1-1
clone size: -
CDR3 protein: CSAMRGADTEAFF
CDR3 DNA: TGCAGTGCTATGAGGGGCGCAGACACTGAAGCTTTCTTT

V gene: TRBV27
D gene: -
J gene: TRBJ1-1
clone size: medium-sized
CDR3 protein: CASSYIGTRNTEAFF
CDR3 DNA: TGTGCCAGCAGTTACATCGGGACAAGGAACACTGAAGCTTTCTTT

V gene: TRBV7-3
D gene: TRBD1
J gene: TRBJ2-3
clone size: -
CDR3 protein: CASRDSSFDTQYF
CDR3 DNA: TGTGCCTCCCGGGACAGTTCATTTGATACGCAGTATTTT

V gene: TRBV6-4
D gene: -
J gene: TRBJ2-1
clone size: -
CDR3 protein: CASSAPKTGGDEQFF
CDR3 DNA: TGTGCCAGCAGTGCTCCCAAGACAGGCGGCGATGAGCAGTTCTTC

V gene: TRBV28
D gene: -
J gene: TRBJ1-1
clone size: medium-sized
CDR3 protein: CASSLWGQKNTEAFF
CDR3 DNA: TGTGCCAGCAGTTTATGGGGCCAGAAGAACACTGAAGCTTTCTTT

V gene: TRBV28
D gene: -
J gene: TRBJ1-2
clone size: -
CDR3 protein: CASSATKTGNYGYTF
CDR3 DNA: TGTGCCAGCAGTGCCACAAAGACAGGCAACTATGGCTACACCTTC

V gene: TRBV25-1
D gene: -
J gene: TRBJ2-1
clone size: many
CDR3 protein: CASSPRRDLYNEQFF
CDR3 DNA: TGTGCCAGCAGTCCACGGCGGGACCTTTACAATGAGCAGTTCTTC

V gene: TRBV7-3
D gene: TRBD1
J gene: TRBJ2-1
clone size: medium-sized
CDR3 protein: CASSQGAAGVDNEQFF
CDR3 DNA: TGTGCCAGCAGCCAGGGGGCGGCAGGGGTTGACAATGAGCAGTTCTTC

V gene: TRBV9
D gene: TRBD2
J gene: TRBJ2-5
clone size: many
CDR3 protein: CASSAGAGMEETQYF
CDR3 DNA: TGTGCCAGCAGCGCTGGAGCGGGAATGGAAGAGACCCAGTACTTC

V gene: TRBV20-1
D gene: -
J gene: TRBJ1-5
clone size: medium-sized
CDR3 protein: CSARDLLAGLNQPQHF
CDR3 DNA: TGCAGTGCTAGAGATCTATTGGCCGGCCTCAATCAGCCCCAGCATTTT

V gene: TRBV25-1
D gene: -
J gene: TRBJ1-5
clone size: -
CDR3 protein: CASSARDPTGNQPQHF
CDR3 DNA: TGTGCCAGCAGTGCTAGAGATCCGACGGGCAATCAGCCCCAGCATTTT

V gene: TRBV14
D gene: -
J gene: TRBJ2-2
clone size: few
CDR3 protein: CASSHSPGELFF
CDR3 DNA: TGTGCCAGCAGCCATAGTCCCGGGGAGCTGTTTTTT

V gene: TRBV10-3
D gene: -
J gene: TRBJ1-5
clone size: -
CDR3 protein: CAISGPHSNQPQHF
CDR3 DNA: TGTGCCATCAGTGGCCCCCACTCCAATCAGCCCCAGCATTTT

V gene: TRBV5-1
D gene: TRBD2
J gene: TRBJ2-7
clone size: medium-sized
CDR3 protein: CASSLVLAGRKEQYF
CDR3 DNA: TGCGCCAGCAGCTTGGTCCTAGCGGGAAGGAAAGAGCAGTACTTC

V gene: TRBV5-1
D gene: TRBD1
J gene: TRBJ1-1
clone size: medium-sized
CDR3 protein: CASSLQTGTETEAFF
CDR3 DNA: TGCGCCAGCAGCTTACAAACCGGGACAGAAACTGAAGCTTTCTTT

V gene: TRBV9
D gene: -
J gene: TRBJ1-3
clone size: many
CDR3 protein: CASSVMGAAGNTIYF
CDR3 DNA: TGTGCCAGCAGCGTCATGGGGGCCGCCGGAAACACCATATATTTT

V gene: TRBV7-2
D gene: -
J gene: TRBJ1-2
clone size: few
CDR3 protein: CASSLALGWGDYGYTF
CDR3 DNA: TGTGCCAGCAGCTTAGCGCTAGGGTGGGGTGACTATGGCTACACCTTC

V gene: TRBV20-1
D gene: -
J gene: TRBJ2-3
clone size: medium-sized
CDR3 protein: CSARDPGRTDTQYF
CDR3 DNA: TGCAGTGCTAGAGACCCGGGTAGGACAGATACGCAGTATTTT

V gene: TRBV12-3/TRBV12-4
D gene: -
J gene: TRBJ2-3
clone size: -
CDR3 protein: CASSPTQGRADTQYF
CDR3 DNA: TGTGCCAGCAGTCCAACCCAGGGGCGAGCAGATACGCAGTATTTT

V gene: TRBV5-1
D gene: -
J gene: TRBJ1-3
clone size: medium-sized
CDR3 protein: CASSTNRAGSGNTIYF
CDR3 DNA: TGCGCCAGCAGCACTAACAGGGCCGGATCTGGAAACACCATATATTTT

V gene: TRBV10-3
D gene: -
J gene: TRBJ2-3
clone size: medium-sized
CDR3 protein: CAISGGTQSGSTQYF
CDR3 DNA: TGTGCCATCAGTGGAGGGACTCAAAGTGGGTCTACGCAGTATTTT

V gene: TRBV6-1
D gene: -
J gene: TRBJ1-2
clone size: medium-sized
CDR3 protein: CASSGTGYGYTF
CDR3 DNA: TGTGCCAGCAGTGGGACTGGCTATGGCTACACCTTC

V gene: TRBV7-9
D gene: TRBD2
J gene: TRBJ2-1
clone size: -
CDR3 protein: CASSLVAGDFNEQFF
CDR3 DNA: TGTGCCAGCAGCTTAGTAGCGGGAGACTTCAATGAGCAGTTCTTC

V gene: TRBV20-1
D gene: -
J gene: TRBJ1-2
clone size: -
CDR3 protein: CSASWGLGGYTF
CDR3 DNA: TGCAGTGCTAGCTGGGGGCTCGGTGGCTACACCTTC

V gene: TRBV10-3
D gene: TRBD2
J gene: TRBJ2-7
clone size: -
CDR3 protein: CAISATSGIYEQYF
CDR3 DNA: TGTGCCATCAGTGCGACTAGCGGAATCTACGAGCAGTACTTC

V gene: TRBV11-2
D gene: -
J gene: TRBJ2-3
clone size: -
CDR3 protein: CASSLDRASLTDTQYF
CDR3 DNA: TGTGCCAGCAGCTTAGATAGGGCGTCTTTGACAGATACGCAGTATTTT

V gene: TRBV7-2
D gene: TRBD2
J gene: TRBJ2-5
clone size: -
CDR3 protein: CASSSGLAGVETQYF
CDR3 DNA: TGTGCCAGCAGCTCTGGACTAGCGGGGGTAGAGACCCAGTACTTC

V gene: TRBV30
D gene: -
J gene: TRBJ1-2
clone size: medium-sized
CDR3 protein: CAWNAGSYGYTF
CDR3 DNA: TGTGCCTGGAACGCAGGGAGCTATGGCTACACCTTC

V gene: TRBV5-1
D gene: TRBD2
J gene: TRBJ2-2
clone size: medium-sized
CDR3 protein: CASSYGGGDTGELFF
CDR3 DNA: TGCGCCAGCAGCTACGGGGGGGGCGACACCGGGGAGCTGTTTTTT

V gene: TRBV20-1
D gene: -
J gene: TRBJ1-5
clone size: medium-sized
CDR3 protein: CSAFSGQPQHF
CDR3 DNA: TGCAGTGCTTTCAGCGGTCAGCCCCAGCATTTT

V gene: TRBV19
D gene: TRBD2
J gene: TRBJ2-3
clone size: few
CDR3 protein: CASSRRPGLAGGDTQYF
CDR3 DNA: TGTGCCAGTAGCCGCCGACCGGGACTAGCGGGAGGAGATACGCAGTATTTT

V gene: TRBV2
D gene: -
J gene: TRBJ2-2
clone size: many
CDR3 protein: CASSEAGGNTGELFF
CDR3 DNA: TGTGCCAGCAGTGAAGCGGGGGGGAACACCGGGGAGCTGTTTTTT

V gene: TRBV7-4
D gene: TRBD2
J gene: TRBJ2-3
clone size: medium-sized
CDR3 protein: CASSFRLADTQYF
CDR3 DNA: TGTGCCAGCAGCTTTCGACTAGCGGATACGCAGTATTTT

V gene: TRBV29-1
D gene: TRBD1
J gene: TRBJ2-7
clone size: -
CDR3 protein: CSVSDGQGPYEQYF
CDR3 DNA: TGCAGCGTTTCCGATGGACAGGGCCCCTACGAGCAGTACTTC

V gene: TRBV20-1
D gene: -
J gene: TRBJ1-2
clone size: -
CDR3 protein: CSAGGSTNYGYTF
CDR3 DNA: TGCAGTGCCGGCGGCAGCACTAACTATGGCTACACCTTC

V gene: TRBV24-1
D gene: -
J gene: TRBJ2-5
clone size: many
CDR3 protein: CATSHGTTQETQYF
CDR3 DNA: TGTGCCACCAGCCATGGGACAACCCAAGAGACCCAGTACTTC

V gene: TRBV20-1
D gene: TRBD2
J gene: TRBJ2-7
clone size: medium-sized
CDR3 protein: CSARDSIGTSGYEQYF
CDR3 DNA: TGCAGTGCTAGAGATTCAATAGGGACTAGCGGCTACGAGCAGTACTTC

V gene: TRBV5-6
D gene: TRBD2
J gene: TRBJ2-2
clone size: -
CDR3 protein: CAYVAGANTGELFF
CDR3 DNA: TGTGCCTACGTAGCGGGAGCGAACACCGGGGAGCTGTTTTTT

V gene: TRBV7-9
D gene: -
J gene: TRBJ2-1
clone size: medium-sized
CDR3 protein: CASSRMQDRNEQFF
CDR3 DNA: TGTGCCAGCAGCCGCATGCAGGATCGGAATGAGCAGTTCTTC

V gene: TRBV7-9
D gene: TRBD1
J gene: TRBJ1-1
clone size: -
CDR3 protein: CASSLQGGLTEAFF
CDR3 DNA: TGTGCCAGCAGCCTACAGGGGGGGCTCACTGAAGCTTTCTTT

V gene: TRBV5-6
D gene: -
J gene: TRBJ1-2
clone size: medium-sized
CDR3 protein: CASSLLGYGYTF
CDR3 DNA: TGTGCCAGCAGCTTGTTAGGGTATGGCTACACCTTC